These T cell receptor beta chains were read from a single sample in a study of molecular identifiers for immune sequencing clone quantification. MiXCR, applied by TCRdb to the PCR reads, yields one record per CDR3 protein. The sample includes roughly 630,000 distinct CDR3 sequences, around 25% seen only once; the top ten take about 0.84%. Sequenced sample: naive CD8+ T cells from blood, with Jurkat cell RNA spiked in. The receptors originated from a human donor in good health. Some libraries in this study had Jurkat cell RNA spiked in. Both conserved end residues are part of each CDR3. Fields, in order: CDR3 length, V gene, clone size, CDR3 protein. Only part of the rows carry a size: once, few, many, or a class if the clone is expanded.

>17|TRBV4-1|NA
CASSQGGQGVIAYEQYF
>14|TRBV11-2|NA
CASSLVQGGDEQFF
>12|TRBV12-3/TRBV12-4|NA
CARRRVIYGYTF
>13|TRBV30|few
CAWSVHDYNEQFF
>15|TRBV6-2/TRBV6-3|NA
CASSLIHMGYNEQFF
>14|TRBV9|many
CASTWGQANTEAFF
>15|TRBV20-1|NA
CSAETGLAGGDTQYF
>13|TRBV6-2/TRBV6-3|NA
CASSYPGGHEQYF
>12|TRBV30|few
CAWGTGGNEQYF
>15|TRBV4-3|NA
CASSQERAHSYEQYF
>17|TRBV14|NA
CASSEEIGQGAIYEQYF
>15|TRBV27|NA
CASSSLTSGLETQYF
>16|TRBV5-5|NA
CASSLGQQPSGNTIYF
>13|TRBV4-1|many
CASSQDLITEAFF
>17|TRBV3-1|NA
CASSPALTSGGYNEQFF
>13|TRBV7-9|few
CASSLNVARGYTF
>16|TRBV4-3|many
CASSQDPTSDYNEQFF
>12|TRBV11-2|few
CASSPGGGEQFF
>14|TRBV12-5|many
CASGLASEVQPQHF
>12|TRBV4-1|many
CASSQVTGEQYF
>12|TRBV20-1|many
CSAREEDYGYTF
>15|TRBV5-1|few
CASSNYLSSYNEQFF
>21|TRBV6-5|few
CASSYSIPTFSRSTINSPLHF
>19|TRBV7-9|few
CASSLRRPTPGTDGYGYTF
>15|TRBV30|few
CAWSAGTSGTGELFF
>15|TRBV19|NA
CASSISLGNSYEQYF
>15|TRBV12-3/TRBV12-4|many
CASSFGDTVSYEQYF
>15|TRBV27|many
CASSLGDLAKNIQYF
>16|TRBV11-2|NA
CASRQNRDPSVATQYF
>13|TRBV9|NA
CASSNILEETQYF
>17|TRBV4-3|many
CASSQEWTGGRTDTQYF
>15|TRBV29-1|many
CSVEGTGGITGELFF